The sequence of this T cell receptor beta chain was determined in a study of radiotherapy plus CTLA-4 blockade in lung cancer. Study-level information: For 15% to 20% of patients, objective responses occurred, and around 31% had disease control.

This clone was observed a few times. The target antigen is unknown. Study-level findings and limits: Peripheral blood showed expansion of tumor-derived TCR clones after radiotherapy and ipilimumab. Strongest reported response predictors: early blood clone changes and post-radiation interferon-beta.

Profiling relied on immunoSEQ multiplex PCR, and the TCRdb table lists in-frame clones only, not all of them. The profile covers about 68,000 clones, with around three quarters appearing a single time and roughly a tenth taken by the ten largest. Trimming took off 8 bases at V and 1 base at J, with 8 bases between the two ends. The CDR3 is 12 amino acids. The germline CDR1 and CDR2 sequences are MDHEN and SYDVKM. The chain uses TRBV28 and TRBJ1-1, with D unclear. Sequences were derived from peripheral blood, sampled from a patient treated with radiotherapy plus ipilimumab. This receptor was obtained from a human donor with non-small cell lung cancer who had a complete response to radiotherapy plus ipilimumab. CDR3 sequence: CASGTSNTEAFF. CDR3 in DNA: TGTGCCAGCGGCACATCGAACACTGAAGCTTTCTTT.